This T cell receptor beta chain was sequenced for a study of HIV-infected patients and healthy controls. Study-wide findings and caveats: CMV-associated CDR3s mostly grew nonsignificantly during therapy, while HIV-associated CDR3s declined significantly. Untreated HIV+ repertoires had roughly threefold fewer distinct CDR3s and lower Shannon diversity than healthy controls. The seeming recovery of the Gini index after therapy in HIV-infected patients vanished in size-matched data. Study cohorts differed slightly in age and sex, but this did not explain diversity differences.

With 0 bases clipped from V and 4 bases from J, the junction kept 6 bases outside the gene matches. The CDR3 has 16 amino acids. Germline CDR1 is MNHEY and CDR2 is SMNVEV (reference sequence). By share, this clonotype ranks as medium-sized. Its target is unknown. 500 ng RNA was reverse transcribed with alpha and beta constant-region primers. Alpha and beta chain libraries were made separately by chain-specific third strand synthesis with multiplexing indices. TCRdb passed the 5' RACE reads through MiXCR, listing each CDR3 protein once. Among about 16,000 distinct CDR3 sequences, roughly a tenth were seen once, and the ten largest hold more than 4.5%. The repertoire came from unfractionated whole blood and reflected all unsorted peripheral T cells.

The chain uses TRBV27 and TRBJ1-2, with 9 bases aligning to TRBD1. The sample taken for sequencing was blood. This sequence originates from an adult in good health. CDR3 region: CASSLSTGGFVYGYTF. The CDR3 nucleotides are TGTGCCAGCAGTTTATCGACAGGGGGGTTTGTCTATGGCTACACCTTC.